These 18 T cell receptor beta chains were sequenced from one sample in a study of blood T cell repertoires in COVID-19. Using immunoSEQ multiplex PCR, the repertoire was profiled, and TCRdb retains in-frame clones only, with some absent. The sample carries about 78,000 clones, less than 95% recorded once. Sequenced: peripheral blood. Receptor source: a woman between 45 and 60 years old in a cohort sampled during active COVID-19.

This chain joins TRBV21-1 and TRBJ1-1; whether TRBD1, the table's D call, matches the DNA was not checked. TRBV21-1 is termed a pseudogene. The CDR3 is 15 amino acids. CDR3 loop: CASSNGTGENTEAFF. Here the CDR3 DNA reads TGTGCCAGCAGCAATGGGACAGGGGAGAACACTGAAGCTTTCTTT.

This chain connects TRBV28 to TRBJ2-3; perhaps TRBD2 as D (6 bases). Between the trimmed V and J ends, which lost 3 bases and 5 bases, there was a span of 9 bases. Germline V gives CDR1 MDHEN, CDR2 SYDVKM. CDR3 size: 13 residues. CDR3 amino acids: CASSLFGRDTQYF. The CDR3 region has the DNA TGTGCCAGCAGTTTGTTCGGGAGAGATACGCAGTATTTT.

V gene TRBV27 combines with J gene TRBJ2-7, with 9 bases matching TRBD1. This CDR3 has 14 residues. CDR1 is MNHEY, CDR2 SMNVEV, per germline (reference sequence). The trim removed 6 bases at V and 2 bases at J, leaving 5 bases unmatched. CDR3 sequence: CASSRQGDAYEQYF. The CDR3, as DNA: TGTGCCAGCAGCAGACAGGGGGACGCCTACGAGCAGTACTTC.

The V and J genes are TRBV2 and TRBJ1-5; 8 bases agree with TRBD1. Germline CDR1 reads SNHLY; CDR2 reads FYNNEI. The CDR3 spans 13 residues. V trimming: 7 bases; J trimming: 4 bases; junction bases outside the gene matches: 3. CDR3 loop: CASMGQANQPQHF. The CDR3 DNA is TGTGCCAGCATGGGACAGGCTAATCAGCCCCAGCATTTT.

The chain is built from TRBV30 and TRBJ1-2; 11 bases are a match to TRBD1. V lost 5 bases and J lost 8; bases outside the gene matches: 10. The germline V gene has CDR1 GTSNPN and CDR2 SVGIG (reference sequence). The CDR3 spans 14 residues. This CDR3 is CAWYRDRGARGYTF. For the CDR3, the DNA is TGTGCCTGGTACCGGGACAGGGGGGCCCGGGGCTACACCTTC.

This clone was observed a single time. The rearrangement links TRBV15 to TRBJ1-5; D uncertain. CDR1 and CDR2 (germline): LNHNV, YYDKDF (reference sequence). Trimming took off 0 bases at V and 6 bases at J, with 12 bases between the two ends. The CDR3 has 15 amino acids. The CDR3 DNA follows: TGTGCCACCAGCAGAGATGCGGGGAGAGCTCAGCCCCAGCATTTT. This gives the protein CATSRDAGRAQPQHF.

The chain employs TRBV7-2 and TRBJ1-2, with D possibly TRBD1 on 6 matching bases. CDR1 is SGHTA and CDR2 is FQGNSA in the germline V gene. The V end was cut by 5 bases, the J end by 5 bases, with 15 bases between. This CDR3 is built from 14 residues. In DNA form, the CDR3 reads TGTGCCAGCAGCGAATCCGGGACACCTTATGGCTACACCTTC. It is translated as CASSESGTPYGYTF.

CDR3 sequence (DNA): TGTGCCAGCAGCCTCCAGGGACAAAGCTCTGGGGCCAACGTCCTGACTTTC. It encodes CASSLQGQSSGANVLTF. The gene calls are TRBV27 and TRBJ2-6; D is possibly TRBD1 (6 bases). Germline V lookup: CDR1 MNHEY, CDR2 SMNVEV (reference sequence). This CDR3 has 17 amino acids. V gave up 6 bases and J gave up 0 bases, with 15 bases separating them.

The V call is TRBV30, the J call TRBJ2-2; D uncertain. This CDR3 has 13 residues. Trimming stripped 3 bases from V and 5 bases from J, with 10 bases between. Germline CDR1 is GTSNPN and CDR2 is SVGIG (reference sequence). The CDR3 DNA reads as TGTGCCTGGAGCGAGCGACCGACCGGGGAGCTGTTTTTT. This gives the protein CAWSERPTGELFF. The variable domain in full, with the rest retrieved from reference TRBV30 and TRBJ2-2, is SQTIHQWPATLVQPVGSPLSLECTVEGTSNPNLYWYRQAAGRGLQLLFYSVGIGQISSEVPQNLSASRPQDRQFILSSKKLLLSDSGFYLCAWSERPTGELFFGEGSRLTVL.

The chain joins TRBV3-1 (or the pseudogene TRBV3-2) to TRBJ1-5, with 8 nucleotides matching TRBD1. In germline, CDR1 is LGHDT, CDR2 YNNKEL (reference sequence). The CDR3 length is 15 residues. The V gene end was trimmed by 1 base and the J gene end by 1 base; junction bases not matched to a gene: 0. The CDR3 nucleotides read TGTGCCAGCAGCCAAGGACAGGGGAGCAATCAGCCCCAGCATTTT. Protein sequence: CASSQGQGSNQPQHF.

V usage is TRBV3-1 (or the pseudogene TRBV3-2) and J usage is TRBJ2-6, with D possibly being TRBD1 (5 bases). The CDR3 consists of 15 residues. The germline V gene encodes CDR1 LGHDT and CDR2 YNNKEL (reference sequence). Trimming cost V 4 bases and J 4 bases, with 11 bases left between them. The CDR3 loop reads CASSPAPGGANVLTF. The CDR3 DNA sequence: TGTGCCAGCAGCCCGGCCCCAGGGGGGGCCAACGTCCTGACTTTC.

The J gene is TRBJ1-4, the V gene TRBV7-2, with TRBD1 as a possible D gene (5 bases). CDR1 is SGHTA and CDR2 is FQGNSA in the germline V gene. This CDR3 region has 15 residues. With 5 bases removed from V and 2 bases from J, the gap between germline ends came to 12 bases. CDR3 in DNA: TGTGCCAGCAGCGACTCGACAGCGACTAATGAAAAACTGTTTTTT. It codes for CASSDSTATNEKLFF.

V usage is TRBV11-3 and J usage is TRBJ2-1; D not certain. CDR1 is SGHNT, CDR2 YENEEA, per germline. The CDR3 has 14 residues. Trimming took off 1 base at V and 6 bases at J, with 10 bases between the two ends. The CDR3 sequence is CASSLGGTANEQFF. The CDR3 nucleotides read TGTGCCAGCAGCTTAGGCGGTACGGCCAATGAGCAGTTCTTC.

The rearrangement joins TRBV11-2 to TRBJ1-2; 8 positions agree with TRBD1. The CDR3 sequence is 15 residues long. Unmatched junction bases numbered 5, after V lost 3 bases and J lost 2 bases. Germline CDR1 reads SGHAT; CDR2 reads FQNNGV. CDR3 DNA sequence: TGTGCCAGCAGCTTCTCCCGGACAGGGAACTATGGCTACACCTTC. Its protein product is CASSFSRTGNYGYTF.

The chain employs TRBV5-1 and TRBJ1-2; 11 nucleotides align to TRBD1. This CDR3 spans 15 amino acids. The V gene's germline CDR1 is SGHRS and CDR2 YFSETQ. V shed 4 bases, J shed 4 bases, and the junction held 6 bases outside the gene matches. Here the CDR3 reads CASSTGQGATYGYTF. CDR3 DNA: TGCGCCAGCAGCACTGGACAGGGGGCGACCTATGGCTACACCTTC.

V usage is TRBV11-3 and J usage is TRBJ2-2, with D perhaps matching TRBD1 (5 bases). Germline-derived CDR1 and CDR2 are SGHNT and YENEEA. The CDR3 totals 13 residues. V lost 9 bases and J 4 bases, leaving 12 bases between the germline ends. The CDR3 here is CASSVQGTGELFF. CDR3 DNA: TGTGCCAGTTCCGTCCAGGGCACCGGGGAGCTGTTTTTT.

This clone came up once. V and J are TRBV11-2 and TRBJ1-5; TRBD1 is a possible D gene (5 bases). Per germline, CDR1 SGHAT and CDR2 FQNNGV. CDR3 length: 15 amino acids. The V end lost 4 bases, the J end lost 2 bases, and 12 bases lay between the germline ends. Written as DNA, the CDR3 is TGTGCCAGCAGCTCCCTGGGGGAGGGCAATCAGCCCCAGCATTTT. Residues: CASSSLGEGNQPQHF.

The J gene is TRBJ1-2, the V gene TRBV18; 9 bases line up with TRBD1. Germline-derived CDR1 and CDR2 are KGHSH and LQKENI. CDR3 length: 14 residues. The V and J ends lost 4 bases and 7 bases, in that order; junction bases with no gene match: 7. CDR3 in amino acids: CASSQTGGRTGYTF. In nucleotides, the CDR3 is TGTGCCAGCTCACAGACAGGGGGGAGGACTGGCTACACCTTC.